What follows describes a single T cell receptor (beta chain). The antigen is not known. This specimen belongs to a study of blood T cells in healthy people across ages. A second roughly 6 to 12 cycle PCR used barcoded and J-beta primers. TCRdb passed the 5' RACE reads through MiXCR, listing each CDR3 protein once. The table lists about 800,000 distinct CDR3 sequences, approximately 25% of them singletons, with approximately 4% in the top ten. Germline V gives CDR1 SGHRS, CDR2 YFSETQ. The CDR3 contains 15 residues. V lost 4 bases and J lost 5, with 16 bases in between. Study-level points and caveats: Among T cells, TCR beta diversity per million cells dropped roughly linearly as age rose. With unsorted PBMCs, a conclusive comparison of naive versus antigen-experienced cells was not possible.

This same sample was also part of a study on T cells of mothers and their children.

Material for sequencing was blood. The chain recombines TRBV5-1 with TRBJ2-1, with D unclear. This sequence originates from a boy between 5 and 17 years old in good health. The CDR3 protein is CASSVDPELNNEQFF. The CDR3, as DNA: TGCGCCAGCAGCGTGGACCCGGAACTCAACAATGAGCAGTTCTTC.